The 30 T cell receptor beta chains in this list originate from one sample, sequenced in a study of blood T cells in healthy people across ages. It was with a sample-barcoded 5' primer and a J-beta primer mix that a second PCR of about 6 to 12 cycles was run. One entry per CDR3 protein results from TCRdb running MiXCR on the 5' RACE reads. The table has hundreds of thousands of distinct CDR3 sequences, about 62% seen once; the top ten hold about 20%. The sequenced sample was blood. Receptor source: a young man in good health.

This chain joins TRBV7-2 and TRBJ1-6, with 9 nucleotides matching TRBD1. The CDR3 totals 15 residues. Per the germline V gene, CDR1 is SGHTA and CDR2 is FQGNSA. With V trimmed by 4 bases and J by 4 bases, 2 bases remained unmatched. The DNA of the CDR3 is TGTGCCAGCAGCTCGACAGGGGGGTATAATTCACCCCTCCACTTT. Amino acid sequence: CASSSTGGYNSPLHF.

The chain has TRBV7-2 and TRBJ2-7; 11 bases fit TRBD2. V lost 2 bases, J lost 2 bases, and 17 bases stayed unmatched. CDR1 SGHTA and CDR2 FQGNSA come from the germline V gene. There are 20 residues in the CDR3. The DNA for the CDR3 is TGTGCCAGCAGCTTATTTGCCCCGGGACTAGCGGTTATAAATGCCTACGAGCAGTACTTC. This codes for CASSLFAPGLAVINAYEQYF.

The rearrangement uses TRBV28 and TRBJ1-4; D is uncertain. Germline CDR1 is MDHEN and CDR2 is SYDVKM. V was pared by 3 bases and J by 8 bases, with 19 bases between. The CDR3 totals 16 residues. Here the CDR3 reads CASSFAKASGLEKLFF. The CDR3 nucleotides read TGTGCCAGCAGTTTCGCTAAGGCCTCCGGACTCGAAAAACTGTTTTTT.

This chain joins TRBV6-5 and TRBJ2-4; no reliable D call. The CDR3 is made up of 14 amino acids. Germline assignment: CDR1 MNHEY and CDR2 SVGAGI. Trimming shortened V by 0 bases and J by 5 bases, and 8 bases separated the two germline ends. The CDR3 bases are TGTGCCAGCAGTTACTCACCTTCCCAAAACATTCAGTACTTC. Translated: CASSYSPSQNIQYF.

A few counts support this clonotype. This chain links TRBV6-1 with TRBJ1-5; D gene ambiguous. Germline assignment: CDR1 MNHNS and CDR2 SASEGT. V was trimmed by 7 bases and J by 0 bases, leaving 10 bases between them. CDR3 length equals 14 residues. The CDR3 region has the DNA TGTGCCAGCATCGAGGTGTATAGCAATCAGCCCCAGCATTTT. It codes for CASIEVYSNQPQHF.

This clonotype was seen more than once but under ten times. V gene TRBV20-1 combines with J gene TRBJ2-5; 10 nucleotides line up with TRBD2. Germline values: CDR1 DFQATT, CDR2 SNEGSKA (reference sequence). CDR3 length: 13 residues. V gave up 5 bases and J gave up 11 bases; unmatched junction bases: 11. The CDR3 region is CSAQAGGVNEQYF. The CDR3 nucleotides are TGCAGTGCTCAAGCGGGAGGGGTCAATGAGCAGTACTTC.

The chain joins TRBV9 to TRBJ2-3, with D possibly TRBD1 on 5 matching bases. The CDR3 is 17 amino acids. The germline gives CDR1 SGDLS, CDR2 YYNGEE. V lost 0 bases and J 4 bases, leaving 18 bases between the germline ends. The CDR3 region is CASSVGGGETGADTQYF. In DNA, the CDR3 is TGTGCCAGCAGCGTAGGCGGTGGGGAAACAGGAGCAGATACGCAGTATTTT.

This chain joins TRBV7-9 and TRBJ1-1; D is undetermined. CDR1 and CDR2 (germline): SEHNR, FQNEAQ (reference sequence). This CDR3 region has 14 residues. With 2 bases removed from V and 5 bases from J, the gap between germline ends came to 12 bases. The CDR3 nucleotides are TGTGCCAGCAGCTTACTCCCCGCCCAAACTGAAGCTTTCTTT. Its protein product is CASSLLPAQTEAFF.

The CDR3 DNA is TGCAGCGTTGAAGAAGGGGCCGGGCAGTACTTC. This sequence encodes CSVEEGAGQYF. The chain joins TRBV29-1 to TRBJ2-5; a possible D gene is TRBD1 (5 bases). The CDR3 contains 11 residues. Germline V CDR1 and CDR2: SQVTM, ANQGSEA. Between the trimmed V and J ends, which lost 0 bases and 11 bases, there was a span of 10 bases.

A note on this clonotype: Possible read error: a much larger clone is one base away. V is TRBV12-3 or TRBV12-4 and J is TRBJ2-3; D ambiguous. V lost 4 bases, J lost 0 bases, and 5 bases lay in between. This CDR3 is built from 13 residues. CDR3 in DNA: TGTGCCAGCAGTTGCGAGAGCACAGATACGCAGTATTTT. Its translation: CASSCESTDTQYF.

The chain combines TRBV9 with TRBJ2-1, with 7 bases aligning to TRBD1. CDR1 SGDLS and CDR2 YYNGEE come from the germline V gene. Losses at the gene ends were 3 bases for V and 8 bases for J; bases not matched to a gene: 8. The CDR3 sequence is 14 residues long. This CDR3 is CASSASDRDDEQFF. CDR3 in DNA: TGTGCCAGCAGCGCCTCCGACAGGGACGATGAGCAGTTCTTC. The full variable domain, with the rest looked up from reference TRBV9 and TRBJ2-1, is DSGVTQTPKHLITATGQRVTLRCSPRSGDLSVYWYQQSLDQGLQFLIQYYNGEERAKGNILERFSAQQFPDLHSELNLSSLELGDSALYFCASSASDRDDEQFFGPGTRLTVL.

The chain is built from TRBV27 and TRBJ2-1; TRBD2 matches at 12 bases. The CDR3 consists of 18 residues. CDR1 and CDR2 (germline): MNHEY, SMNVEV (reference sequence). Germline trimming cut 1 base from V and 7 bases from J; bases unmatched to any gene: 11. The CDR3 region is CASSLLGLAGGPRNEQFF. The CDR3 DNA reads TGTGCCAGCAGTTTATTGGGCCTAGCGGGAGGGCCCCGGAATGAGCAGTTCTTC.

The CDR3 protein is CSARDSGTSGETQYF. The CDR3 DNA reads as TGCAGTGCTAGAGATTCAGGGACTAGCGGTGAGACCCAGTACTTC. The chain carries TRBV20-1 and TRBJ2-5, with TRBD2 matching 11 bases. Germline V gene lookup returns CDR1 DFQATT and CDR2 SNEGSKA (reference sequence). This CDR3 has 15 residues. Germline trimming cut 0 bases from V and 5 bases from J; bases unmatched to any gene: 5.

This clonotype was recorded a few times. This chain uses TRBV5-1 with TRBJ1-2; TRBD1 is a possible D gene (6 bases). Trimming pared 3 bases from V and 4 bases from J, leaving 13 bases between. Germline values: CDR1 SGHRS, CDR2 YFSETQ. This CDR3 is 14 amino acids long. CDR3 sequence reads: CASSSDGQLYGYTF. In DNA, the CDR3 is TGCGCCAGCAGCTCAGATGGACAGCTCTATGGCTACACCTTC. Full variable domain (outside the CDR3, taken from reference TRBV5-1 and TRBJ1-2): KAGVTQTPRYLIKTRGQQVTLSCSPISGHRSVSWYQQTPGQGLQFLFEYFSETQRNKGNFPGRFSGRQFSNSRSEMNVSTLELGDSALYLCASSSDGQLYGYTFGSGTRLTVV.

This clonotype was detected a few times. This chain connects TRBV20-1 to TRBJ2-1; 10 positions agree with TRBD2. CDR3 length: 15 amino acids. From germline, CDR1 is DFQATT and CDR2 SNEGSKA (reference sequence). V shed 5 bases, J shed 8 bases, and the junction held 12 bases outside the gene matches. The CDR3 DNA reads TGCAGTGCTTCGAAGCTAGCGGGAGTAGGCTATGAGCAGTTCTTC. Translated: CSASKLAGVGYEQFF.

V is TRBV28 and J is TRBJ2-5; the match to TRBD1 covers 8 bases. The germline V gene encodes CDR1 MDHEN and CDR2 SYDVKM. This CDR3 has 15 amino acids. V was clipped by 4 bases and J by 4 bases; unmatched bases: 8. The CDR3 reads CASSSYTGGAETQYF. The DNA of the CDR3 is TGTGCCAGCAGTTCGTACACAGGGGGTGCAGAGACCCAGTACTTC.

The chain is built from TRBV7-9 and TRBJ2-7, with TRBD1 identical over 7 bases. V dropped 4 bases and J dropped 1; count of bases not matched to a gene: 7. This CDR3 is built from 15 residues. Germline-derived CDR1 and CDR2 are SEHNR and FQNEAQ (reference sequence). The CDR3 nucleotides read TGTGCCAGCAGCTCGGAGACAGGGATGTCCTACGAGCAGTACTTC. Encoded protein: CASSSETGMSYEQYF. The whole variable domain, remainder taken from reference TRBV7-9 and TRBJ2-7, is DTGVSQNPRHKITKRGQNVTFRCDPISEHNRLYWYRQTLGQGPEFLTYFQNEAQLEKSRLLSDRFSAERPKGSFSTLEIQRTEQGDSAMYLCASSSETGMSYEQYFGPGTRLTVT.

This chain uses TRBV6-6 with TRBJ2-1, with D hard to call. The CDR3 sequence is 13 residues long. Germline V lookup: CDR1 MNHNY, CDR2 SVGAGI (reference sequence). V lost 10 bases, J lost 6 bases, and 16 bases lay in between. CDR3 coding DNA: TGTGCCATCAGCGACTCGGTGGTCAATGAGCAGTTCTTC. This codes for CAISDSVVNEQFF.

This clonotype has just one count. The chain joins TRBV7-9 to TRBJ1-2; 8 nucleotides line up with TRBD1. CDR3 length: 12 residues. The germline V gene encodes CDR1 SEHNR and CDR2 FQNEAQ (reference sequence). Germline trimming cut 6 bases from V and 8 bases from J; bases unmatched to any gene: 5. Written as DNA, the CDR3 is TGTGCCAGCAGTTCCGGACAGGGCGGCTACACCTTC. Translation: CASSSGQGGYTF.

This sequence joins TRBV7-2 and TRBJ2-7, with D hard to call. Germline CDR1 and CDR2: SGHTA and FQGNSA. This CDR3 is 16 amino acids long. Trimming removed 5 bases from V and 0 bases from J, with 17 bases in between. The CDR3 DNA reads TGTGCCAGCAGCCCAGACCCAGACTTAAGCTCCTACGAGCAGTACTTC. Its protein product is CASSPDPDLSSYEQYF.

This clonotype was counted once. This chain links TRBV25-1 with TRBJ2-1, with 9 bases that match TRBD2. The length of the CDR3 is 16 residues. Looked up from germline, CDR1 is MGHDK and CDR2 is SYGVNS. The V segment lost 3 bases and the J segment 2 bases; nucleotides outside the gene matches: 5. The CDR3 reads CASSDEGGRAYNEQFF. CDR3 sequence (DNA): TGTGCCAGCAGTGACGAAGGCGGGAGGGCCTACAATGAGCAGTTCTTC. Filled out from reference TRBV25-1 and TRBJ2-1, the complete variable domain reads EADIYQTPRYLVIGTGKKITLECSQTMGHDKMYWYQQDPGMELHLIHYSYGVNSTEKGDLSSESTVSRIRTEHFPLTLESARPSHTSQYLCASSDEGGRAYNEQFFGPGTRLTVL.

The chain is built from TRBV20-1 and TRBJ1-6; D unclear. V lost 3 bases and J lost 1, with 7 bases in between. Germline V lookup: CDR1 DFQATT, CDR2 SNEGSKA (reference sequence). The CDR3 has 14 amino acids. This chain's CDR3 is CSASQQSYNSPLHF. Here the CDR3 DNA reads TGCAGTGCTAGTCAACAGTCCTATAATTCACCCCTCCACTTT.

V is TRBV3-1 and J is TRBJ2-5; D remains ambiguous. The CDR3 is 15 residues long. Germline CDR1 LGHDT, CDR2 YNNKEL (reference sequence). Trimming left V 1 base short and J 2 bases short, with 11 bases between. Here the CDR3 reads CASSQGAPRQETQYF. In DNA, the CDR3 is TGTGCCAGCAGCCAAGGTGCTCCCAGGCAAGAGACCCAGTACTTC.

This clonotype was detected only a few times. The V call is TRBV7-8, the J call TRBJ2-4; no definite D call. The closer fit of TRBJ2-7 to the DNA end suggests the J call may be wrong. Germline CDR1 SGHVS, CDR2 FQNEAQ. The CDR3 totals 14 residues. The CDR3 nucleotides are TGTGCCAGCAGCCCGGCGCTACGGTACTACGAGCAGTACTTC. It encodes CASSPALRYYEQYF.

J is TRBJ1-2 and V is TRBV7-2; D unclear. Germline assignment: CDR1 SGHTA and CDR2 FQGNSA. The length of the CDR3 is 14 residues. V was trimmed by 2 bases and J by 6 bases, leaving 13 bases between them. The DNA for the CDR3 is TGTGCCAGCAGCTTAATCGGGCAGTCAAATGGCTACACCTTC. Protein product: CASSLIGQSNGYTF.

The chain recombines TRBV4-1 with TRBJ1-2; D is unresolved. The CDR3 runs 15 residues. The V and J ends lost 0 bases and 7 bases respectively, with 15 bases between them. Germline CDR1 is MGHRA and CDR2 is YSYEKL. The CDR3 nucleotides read TGCGCCAGCAGCCAAGATCTTGGGGTATCGAGTGGCTACACCTTC. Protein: CASSQDLGVSSGYTF.

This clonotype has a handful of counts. The CDR3 sequence is CATQLQPTLNQPQHF. DNA for the CDR3: TGTGCCACCCAGCTGCAGCCGACCTTGAATCAGCCCCAGCATTTT. The chain joins TRBV15 to TRBJ1-5; D remains unclear. The germline V and J ends were trimmed by 8 bases and 4 bases, with 18 bases remaining between them. This CDR3 has 15 amino acids. Per the germline V gene, CDR1 is LNHNV and CDR2 is YYDKDF (reference sequence).

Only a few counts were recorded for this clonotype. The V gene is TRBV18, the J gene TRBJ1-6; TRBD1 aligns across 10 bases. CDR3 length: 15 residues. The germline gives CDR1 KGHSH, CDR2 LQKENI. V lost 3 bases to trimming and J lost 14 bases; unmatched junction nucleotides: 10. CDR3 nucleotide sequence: TGTGCCAGCTCACCCGGGACAGGGGCTGGTGAGGCCCTCCACTTT. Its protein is CASSPGTGAGEALHF.

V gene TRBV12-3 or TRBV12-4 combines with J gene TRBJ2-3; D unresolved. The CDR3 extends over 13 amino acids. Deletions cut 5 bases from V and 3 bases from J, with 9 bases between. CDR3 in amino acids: CASSQEATDTQYF. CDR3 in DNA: TGTGCCAGCAGTCAGGAAGCTACAGATACGCAGTATTTT.

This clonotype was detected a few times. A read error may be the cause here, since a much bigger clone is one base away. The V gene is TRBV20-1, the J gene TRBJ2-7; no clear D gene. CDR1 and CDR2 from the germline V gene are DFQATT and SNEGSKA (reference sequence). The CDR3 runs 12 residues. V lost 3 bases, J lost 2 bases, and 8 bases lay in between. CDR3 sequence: CSARGVTYEQYF. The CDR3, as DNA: TGCAGTGCTAGGGGTGTTACCTACGAGCAGTACTTC.